Below are 9 T cell receptor beta chains sequenced from a single sample in a study of cytomegalovirus exposure and HLA in healthy donors (dated by TCRdb to between 2016 and 2019). The library was obtained by the immunoSEQ multiplex PCR assay. A mixture of 60 forward primers for TCR Vbeta segments and 13 reverse primers for TCR Jbeta segments was used in the multiplex PCR. TCRdb obtained this table from immuneACCESS and retained in-frame rearrangements with V and J assigned. These tables miss some clones; where compared with another copy, unresolved V genes account for less than half of the shortfall, and the remainder is unexplained. The sample table contains about 170,000 clones; only one count was recorded for less than 90% of them. The top ten constitute 4.5% of the sample. The sequenced sample was PBMCs. These receptors came from a woman aged 50 to 65 in good health and CMV-seropositive.

The chain is built from TRBV2 and TRBJ1-5, with 8 bases matching TRBD1. J was trimmed by 6 bases and V by 4 bases; bases with no gene match: 11. CDR3 length: 16 residues. Germline V lookup: CDR1 SNHLY, CDR2 FYNNEI. The CDR3 loop is CASSVYSGQGSQPQHF. The CDR3 coding sequence is TGTGCCAGCAGTGTGTACTCAGGACAGGGTAGTCAGCCCCAGCATTTT.

This rearrangement joins TRBV19 to TRBJ1-5; possible D gene TRBD1, 5 bases. Germline V gives CDR1 LNHDA, CDR2 SQIVND (reference sequence). Trimming cost V 8 bases and J 1 base, with 21 bases left between them. The CDR3 sequence is 17 residues long. CDR3 in DNA: TGTGCCAGTTCTGACAGCCGGGGGGTTGAGAGCAATCAGCCCCAGCATTTT. Its protein is CASSDSRGVESNQPQHF. Drawing the rest from reference TRBV19 and TRBJ1-5, the complete variable domain is DGGITQSPKYLFRKEGQNVTLSCEQNLNHDAMYWYRQDPGQGLRLIYYSQIVNDFQKGDIAEGYSVSREKKESFPLTVTSAQKNPTAFYLCASSDSRGVESNQPQHFGDGTRLSIL.

The J gene is TRBJ2-1, the V gene TRBV14; D ambiguous. The V end was cut by 0 bases, the J end by 14 bases, with 14 bases between. This CDR3 contains 13 residues. The germline CDR1 and CDR2 sequences are SGHDN and FVKESK. The CDR3 region is CASSQDRSWIEFF. CDR3 DNA sequence: TGTGCCAGCAGCCAAGATAGGAGCTGGATTGAGTTCTTC. The full variable domain, completed using reference TRBV14 and TRBJ2-1, is EAGVTQFPSHSVIEKGQTVTLRCDPISGHDNLYWYRRVMGKEIKFLLHFVKESKQDESGMPNNRFLAERTGGTYSTLKVQPAELEDSGVYFCASSQDRSWIEFFGPGTRLTVL.

The chain couples TRBV28 to TRBJ1-2; TRBD1 is a possible D gene (6 bases). Trimming took off 3 bases at V and 1 base at J, with 12 bases between the two ends. Germline assignment: CDR1 MDHEN and CDR2 SYDVKM. The CDR3 consists of 15 residues. The DNA of the CDR3 is TGTGCCAGCAGTTTCCGGGACACCTATAACTATGGCTACACCTTC. As protein: CASSFRDTYNYGYTF.

This chain links TRBV2 with TRBJ2-1; D is possibly TRBD1 (6 bases). Germline V gene sequence: CDR1 SNHLY, CDR2 FYNNEI. V was cut by 6 bases and J by 7 bases, with 13 bases left in between. The CDR3 contains 13 residues. CDR3 protein: CASRAAGVNEQFF. As DNA, the CDR3 is TGTGCCAGCAGAGCCGCAGGGGTAAATGAGCAGTTCTTC. Together with reference TRBV2 and TRBJ2-1, the CDR3 gives the full variable domain: EPEVTQTPSHQVTQMGQEVILRCVPISNHLYFYWYRQILGQKVEFLVSFYNNEISEKSEIFDDQFSVERPDGSNFTLKIRSTKLEDSAMYFCASRAAGVNEQFFGPGTRLTVL.

J is TRBJ2-7 and V is TRBV28; 10 nucleotides agree with TRBD1. The germline V gene encodes CDR1 MDHEN and CDR2 SYDVKM. The CDR3 has 15 residues. V dropped 6 bases and J dropped 2; count of bases not matched to a gene: 7. In DNA form, the CDR3 reads TGTGCCAGCAGATCGCGACAGGGGGCTACCTACGAGCAGTACTTC. Translated: CASRSRQGATYEQYF.

The rearrangement uses TRBV28 and TRBJ2-3, with 9 bases lining up with TRBD1. The CDR3 consists of 17 residues. J lost 2 bases, V lost 3 bases, and 9 bases had no gene match. From germline, CDR1 is MDHEN and CDR2 SYDVKM. In DNA form, the CDR3 reads TGTGCCAGCAGTTTCCTCGGCGGGACAGGGCTCACAGATACGCAGTATTTT. Translated: CASSFLGGTGLTDTQYF. The full variable domain, rest sourced from reference TRBV28 and TRBJ2-3, is DVKVTQSSRYLVKRTGEKVFLECVQDMDHENMFWYRQDPGLGLRLIYFSYDVKMKEKGDIPEGYSVSREKKERFSLILESASTNQTSMYLCASSFLGGTGLTDTQYFGPGTRLTVL.

The chain joins TRBV2 to TRBJ2-5; 8 bases fit TRBD1. The CDR3 runs to 13 residues. The V segment lost 8 bases and the J segment 4 bases; nucleotides outside the gene matches: 6. CDR1 is SNHLY and CDR2 is FYNNEI in the germline V gene. In DNA, the CDR3 is TGTGCCAGCGGGCCGACAGGGGCAGAGACCCAGTACTTC. This encodes CASGPTGAETQYF.

The rearrangement links TRBV11-2 to TRBJ1-1; D gene ambiguous. The CDR3 extends over 15 amino acids. V shed 5 bases and J shed 8 bases, with 21 bases lying between them. The germline V gene has CDR1 SGHAT and CDR2 FQNNGV. CDR3 residues: CASSVAFRGLAEAFF. CDR3 nucleotide sequence: TGTGCCAGCAGCGTAGCCTTCCGAGGGTTGGCCGAAGCTTTCTTT.